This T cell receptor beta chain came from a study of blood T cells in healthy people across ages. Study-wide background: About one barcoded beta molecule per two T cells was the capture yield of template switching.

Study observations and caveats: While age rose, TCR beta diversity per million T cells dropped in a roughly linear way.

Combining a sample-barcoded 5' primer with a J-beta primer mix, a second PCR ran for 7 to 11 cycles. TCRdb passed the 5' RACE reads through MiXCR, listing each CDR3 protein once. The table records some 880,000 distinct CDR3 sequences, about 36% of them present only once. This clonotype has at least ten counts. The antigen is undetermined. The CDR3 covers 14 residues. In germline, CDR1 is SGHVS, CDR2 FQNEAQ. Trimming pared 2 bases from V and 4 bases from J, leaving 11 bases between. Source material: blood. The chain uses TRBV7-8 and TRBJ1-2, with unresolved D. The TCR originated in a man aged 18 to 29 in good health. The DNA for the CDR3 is TGTGCCAGCAGCTTACTTGCGGGCCCCTATGGCTACACCTTC. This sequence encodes CASSLLAGPYGYTF.